This T cell receptor (beta chain) was sequenced for a study of Ad26.COV2.S vaccination and SARS-CoV-2 variants. Clones were read by immunoSEQ multiplex PCR, and TCRdb kept only the in-frame ones, dropping some. The repertoire has nearly 400,000 clones, approximately 91% of them found once; the top ten carry 1.5% to 2%. As for treatment: roughly 19 received Ad26.COV2.S at low or high dose, single or two shots; about 5 received placebo; per-sample allocation not given. The study sampled participants on day 63 after the first vaccine or placebo injection. This material consisted of peripheral blood, taken in a trial of Ad26.COV2.S vaccine versus placebo. The TCR was taken from a person aged 18-60 years who received the Ad26.COV2.S COVID-19 vaccine or a placebo.

The CDR3 DNA reads TGTGCCAGCACCTTAGCGATGGGCCCTTACACCGGGGAGCTGTTTTTT. Protein sequence: CASTLAMGPYTGELFF. The V and J genes are TRBV28 and TRBJ2-2; maybe TRBD2 (5 bases). This CDR3 is 16 amino acids long. The germline gives CDR1 MDHEN, CDR2 SYDVKM. The germline V and J ends were trimmed by 7 bases and 3 bases, with 18 bases remaining between them.